The 21 T cell receptor beta chains presented below share a single source sample, sequenced in a study of T-cell memory formation after mild COVID-19 (dated by TCRdb to the early 2020s). Library preparation employed 5' RACE. The sample was run on an Illumina NovaSeq 6000. TCRdb reprocessing: public reads trimmed at Q25 with fastp, clones called with MiXCR, in-frame beta chains kept. Identical CDR3 proteins give one entry, which carries the most common genes and DNA. This sample holds more than 150,000 distinct CDR3 sequences; around a fifth were observed only once. The ten largest account for more than 20% of the sample. Sequencing was carried out using PBMCs or a T cell subset sorted from them (not recorded which). The receptors come from an adult woman who had mild COVID-19 (a few samples of this study predate the infection). The sample titles of this study are shuffled in the database, so cell type and time point are left out; the donor was told from shared clones.

This clonotype occurred many times. V and J are TRBV5-1 and TRBJ1-2; tentatively, D is TRBD1 (6 bases). The V end lost 3 bases, the J end lost 3 bases, and 12 bases lay between the germline ends. The germline CDR1 and CDR2 sequences are SGHRS and YFSETQ. CDR3 size: 14 residues. CDR3 protein: CASSSWDTYYGYTF. The DNA of the CDR3 is TGCGCCAGCAGCTCATGGGACACATACTATGGCTACACCTTC.

This chain uses TRBV30 with TRBJ2-2; D is ambiguous. Looked up from germline, CDR1 is GTSNPN and CDR2 is SVGIG (reference sequence). The CDR3 runs to 14 residues. With 0 bases removed from V and 4 bases from J, the gap between germline ends came to 9 bases. The CDR3 loop is CAWSVMGGTGELFF. As DNA, the CDR3 is TGTGCCTGGAGTGTTATGGGCGGCACCGGGGAGCTGTTTTTT.

There are a few counts of this clonotype. The V gene is TRBV4-3, the J gene TRBJ2-1, with a tentative D call TRBD2 (5 bases). The CDR3 totals 16 residues. Germline lookup yields CDR1 LGHNA and CDR2 YSLEER. Trimming cost V 0 bases and J 3 bases, with 12 bases left between them. In DNA, the CDR3 is TGCGCCAGCAGCCAAGATGAGGGAGACTACTACAATGAGCAGTTCTTC. Protein: CASSQDEGDYYNEQFF.

This clonotype came up many times. This sequence joins TRBV20-1 and TRBJ1-5; no definite D call. The germline V gene encodes CDR1 DFQATT and CDR2 SNEGSKA (reference sequence). CDR3 length: 16 amino acids. V dropped 6 bases and J dropped 1 base, with 19 bases sitting between them. The CDR3 DNA follows: TGCAGTGCCCACTTTCCCTGGGAAGGGAGCAATCAGCCCCAGCATTTT. Protein product: CSAHFPWEGSNQPQHF.

The sample holds a few counts of this clonotype. One end of the junction does not line up with germline, which may come from a read error. This rearrangement joins TRBV12-3 or TRBV12-4 to TRBJ2-7, with 8 bases lining up with TRBD2. There are 13 residues in the CDR3. The CDR3: CASRLAGPYEQYF. DNA for the CDR3: TGTGCCAGCAGATTAGCGGGACCCTACGAGCAGTACTTC.

J is TRBJ2-1 and V is TRBV7-9; TRBD2 matches 13 bases. Germline V CDR1 and CDR2: SEHNR, FQNEAQ (reference sequence). The CDR3 contains 17 residues. V lost 5 bases and J lost 1; bases outside the gene matches: 5. CDR3 region: CASSHGLAGVSYNEQFF. DNA of the CDR3: TGTGCCAGCAGCCACGGACTAGCGGGAGTGTCCTACAATGAGCAGTTCTTC.

The V call is TRBV5-6, the J call TRBJ1-5; possibly TRBD1 for D (5 bases). Germline V CDR1 and CDR2: SGHDT, YYEEEE. The V gene lost 3 bases and the J gene lost 7 bases, with 11 bases spanning the gap. The CDR3 extends over 13 amino acids. The CDR3 DNA reads as TGTGCCAGCAGCTCGGGAGGGGCCCAGCCCCAGCATTTT. Protein: CASSSGGAQPQHF. Full variable domain (outside the CDR3, taken from reference TRBV5-6 and TRBJ1-5): DAGVTQSPTHLIKTRGQQVTLRCSPKSGHDTVSWYQQALGQGPQFIFQYYEEEERQRGNFPDRFSGHQFPNYSSELNVNALLLGDSALYLCASSSGGAQPQHFGDGTRLSIL.

In this sample, this clonotype turned up a few times. The rearrangement links TRBV5-1 to TRBJ2-4; 13 bases align to TRBD2. V lost 0 bases to trimming and J lost 0 bases; unmatched junction nucleotides: 3. Germline values: CDR1 SGHRS, CDR2 YFSETQ. This CDR3 spans 18 amino acids. The CDR3 spells CASSLELAGGLAKNIQYF. The CDR3 nucleotides read TGCGCCAGCAGCTTGGAACTAGCGGGAGGGCTAGCCAAAAACATTCAGTACTTC.

This clonotype has a handful of counts. This rearrangement joins TRBV12-5 to TRBJ1-5; 7 bases fit TRBD1. This CDR3 has 14 amino acids. The J segment lost 9 bases and the V segment lost 6 bases, leaving 11 bases of the junction unmatched. Germline CDR1 LGHNT, CDR2 FRNRAP. CDR3 bases: TGTGCTAGTGGACCCGGGCAGGGGGAGTTGCCCCAGCATTTT. It yields the protein CASGPGQGELPQHF.

This clonotype was seen a single time. The chain links TRBV4-2 to TRBJ2-7; D not certain. Per germline, CDR1 LGHNA and CDR2 YNFKEQ. V dropped 1 base and J dropped 5 bases, with 15 bases sitting between them. This CDR3 has 15 amino acids. The chain's CDR3 is CASSQAVASLDEQYF. Written as DNA, the CDR3 is TGTGCCAGCAGCCAAGCGGTTGCCTCCCTTGACGAGCAGTACTTC.

This clonotype was detected only a few times. This rearrangement joins TRBV12-3 or TRBV12-4 to TRBJ1-1, with 7 bases that match TRBD1. The V segment lost 7 bases and the J segment 6 bases; nucleotides outside the gene matches: 8. The CDR3 has 13 residues. Written as DNA, the CDR3 is TGTGCCAGCAACTCCCCAGGGGGAGCTGAAGCTTTCTTT. Translated: CASNSPGGAEAFF.

The V call is TRBV24-1, the J call TRBJ2-3; 10 bases are a match to TRBD2. Looked up from germline, CDR1 is KGHDR and CDR2 is SFDVKD. Trimming cost V 3 bases and J 2 bases; bases outside gene matches: 13. This CDR3 comprises 19 residues. CDR3 bases: TGTGCCACCAGTGATCCCCAAACCCTGGGACTAGCGAACACAGATACGCAGTATTTT. Amino acids: CATSDPQTLGLANTDTQYF.

This clonotype was counted at least ten times. The rearrangement uses TRBV5-1 and TRBJ1-1; D uncertain. This CDR3 has 13 residues. CDR1 and CDR2 (germline): SGHRS, YFSETQ. The V end lost 2 bases, the J end lost 4 bases, and 9 bases lay between the germline ends. CDR3 protein: CASSFWGGTEAFF. CDR3 DNA sequence: TGCGCCAGCAGCTTCTGGGGAGGCACTGAAGCTTTCTTT.

This clonotype was seen ten or more times. V usage is TRBV2 and J usage is TRBJ2-4, with D perhaps TRBD1 or TRBD2 (5 bases each). The CDR3 is made up of 16 amino acids. Trimming took off 0 bases at V and 5 bases at J, with 14 bases between the two ends. Looked up from germline, CDR1 is SNHLY and CDR2 is FYNNEI. CDR3 region: CASSEALGVGENIQYF. The CDR3 nucleotides are TGTGCCAGCAGTGAAGCCCTAGGGGTGGGGGAAAACATTCAGTACTTC.

This clonotype was observed a few times. V usage is TRBV20-1 and J usage is TRBJ2-3; D ambiguous. The germline V gene has CDR1 DFQATT and CDR2 SNEGSKA (reference sequence). The ends were cut back, 0 bases at V and 4 bases at J, with 17 bases in the middle. This CDR3 is 16 amino acids long. In DNA, the CDR3 is TGCAGTGCTAGAGATTTTGGACGGAGCCACCCAGATACGCAGTATTTT. The encoded protein is CSARDFGRSHPDTQYF.

This clonotype was detected a few times. This chain connects TRBV12-3 or TRBV12-4 to TRBJ1-1; unclear D gene. V lost 4 bases, J lost 3 bases, and 3 bases lay in between. CDR3 length: 11 amino acids. The CDR3 protein is CASSSYTEAFF. Written as DNA, the CDR3 is TGTGCCAGCAGTTCATACACTGAAGCTTTCTTT.

The V and J genes are TRBV20-1 and TRBJ1-5; D call uncertain. Looked up from germline, CDR1 is DFQATT and CDR2 is SNEGSKA (reference sequence). V was cut by 0 bases and J by 4 bases, with 13 bases left in between. The CDR3 length is 15 residues. CDR3 sequence (DNA): TGCAGTGCTAGAGACCCAGAGAGGCCAAATCAGCCCCAGCATTTT. Protein sequence: CSARDPERPNQPQHF.

This clonotype has a handful of counts. This chain links TRBV7-3 with TRBJ2-5; D is possibly TRBD1 (6 bases). Trimming removed 3 bases at V and 1 base at J, with 12 bases between. CDR3 length: 15 amino acids. Germline-derived CDR1 and CDR2 are SGHTA and FQGTGA. CDR3 loop: CASSFSGQFQETQYF. The CDR3 region has the DNA TGTGCCAGCAGCTTCTCTGGACAGTTCCAAGAGACCCAGTACTTC.

This clonotype has just a few counts. The V call is TRBV5-5, the J call TRBJ1-1, with D possibly TRBD1 on 5 matching bases. This CDR3 has 13 amino acids. V dropped 6 bases and J dropped 3 bases, with 12 bases sitting between them. Germline values: CDR1 SGHKS, CDR2 YYEKEE (reference sequence). CDR3 residues: CASMGVSDTEAFF. DNA for the CDR3: TGTGCCAGCATGGGGGTCTCTGACACTGAAGCTTTCTTT.

V usage is TRBV11-1 and J usage is TRBJ1-1; D is ambiguous. The V end was cut by 3 bases, the J end by 4 bases, with 6 bases between. The CDR3 has 12 amino acids. Germline values: CDR1 SGHAT, CDR2 FQDESV (reference sequence). The CDR3: CASSLEVTEAFF. The CDR3 region has the DNA TGTGCCAGCAGCTTGGAAGTCACTGAAGCTTTCTTT. Full variable domain (outside the CDR3, taken from reference TRBV11-1 and TRBJ1-1): EAEVAQSPRYKITEKSQAVAFWCDPISGHATLYWYRQILGQGPELLVQFQDESVVDDSQLPKDRFSAERLKGVDSTLKIQPAELGDSAMYLCASSLEVTEAFFGQGTRLTVV.

In this sample, this clonotype turned up a few times. The rearrangement links TRBV4-1 to TRBJ2-1; 9 bases map to TRBD2. The CDR3 runs to 15 residues. CDR1 and CDR2 from the germline V gene are MGHRA and YSYEKL. Losses at the gene ends were 1 base for V and 9 bases for J; bases not matched to a gene: 7. CDR3 amino acids: CASSQAAGGLVEQFF. The CDR3 nucleotides read TGCGCCAGCAGCCAAGCCGCGGGGGGGCTCGTTGAGCAGTTCTTC.